A selection of T cell receptor beta chains follows, all from one sample in a study of graft-versus-host responses after intestinal transplantation. Their antigens remain unidentified. Here immunoSEQ multiplex PCR was the method, and the copy in TCRdb shows in-frame clones only, minus some. The sample contains over 120,000 clones, about 90% of which appear only once. The sequencing here drew on unstimulated CD4+ T cells sorted from spleen or lymph node cells, taken before intestinal transplant. The receptors were gathered from a human donor who received an intestinal transplant. The conserved cysteine and the conserved F or W are not part of the CDR3 here. A D gene is named only where the DNA matches it firmly. Some rows mark clone size as missing; the rest say once, few, many or name a class of expanded clone.

NA | TRBJ1-5 | TRBV4-1 | NA | ASSQTDRIQPQH
NA | TRBJ2-7 | TRBV7-3 | NA | ASSLGPGSSYEQY
NA | TRBJ1-2 | TRBV7-8 | NA | ASSLQTNYGYT
NA | TRBJ1-1 | TRBV21-1 | NA | ASSTPKATPGTGEPEAF
TRBD2 | NA | TRBV5-1 | NA | ASSFSSGSYEQY
TRBD1 | TRBJ1-5 | TRBV28 | NA | ASSARQGAGNQPQH
NA | TRBJ2-7 | TRBV21-1 | once | ASSSLPLRRAGTGNYEQY
NA | TRBJ1-5 | TRBV5-6 | NA | ASSLRVKQRSQPQH
NA | TRBJ2-7 | TRBV30 | NA | AWSVRHFTKGTYEQY
NA | TRBJ2-6 | TRBV27 | NA | ASTTPGSGANVLT
TRBD1 | TRBJ2-7 | TRBV19 | NA | ASSTQGAPTYEQY
NA | TRBJ2-7 | TRBV4-3 | NA | ASSQDGGRAYEQY
NA | TRBJ2-3 | TRBV15 | NA | ATSRDQGQIKRDTQC
NA | TRBJ2-2 | TRBV5-1 | NA | ASSQTGTNTGELF
TRBD1 | TRBJ1-2 | TRBV19 | NA | ASTRTGANYGYT
NA | TRBJ2-3 | TRBV10-3 | NA | AISESGRTDTQY